One TCR beta chain is described in this entry. The sample belongs to a study of blood T cell repertoires in COVID-19. Study-wide context: Researchers got acute and convalescent COVID-19 samples from the United States, Italy and Spain. PBMCs, B-cell-depleted T cells, or T cells provided the cDNA or gDNA that made up the material.

As handled by the study authors: Amplification of reference gene primers was used by the study to estimate nucleated cell counts. Profiled with immunoSEQ multiplex PCR; TCRdb holds only in-frame clones, not every one. The V and J calls and the clone size are those of that table, but D and trimming were determined from the DNA. This table has roughly 150,000 clones, almost 85% appearing once. The CDR3 is made up of 16 amino acids. CDR1 is SNHLY, CDR2 FYNNEI, per germline. Trimming at V came to 0 bases and at J to 2 bases, leaving 4 bases not matched to a gene. The TCR comes from a woman of 80 years or more with COVID-19, enrolled during active disease. The genes are TRBV2 and TRBJ2-5, with 9 bases identical to TRBD2. Sequencing input: peripheral blood. The CDR3 nucleotides are TGTGCCAGCAGTGAAGCGCTTCTAGCGGGGCAAGAGACCCAGTACTTC. Its protein product is CASSEALLAGQETQYF.